A single sample is the source of the 27 T cell receptor beta chains below, sequenced in a study of blood T cell repertoires in COVID-19. This table comes from immunoSEQ multiplex PCR, and its TCRdb copy is limited to in-frame clones, with some not included. The table has over 600,000 clones, about 87% seen once; the top ten hold roughly 0.25%. The source material was peripheral blood. The source is a woman between 18 and 29 years old with acute or convalescent COVID-19.

The chain uses TRBV28 and TRBJ1-2; 9 bases fit TRBD1. Unmatched junction bases numbered 1, after V lost 5 bases and J lost 6 bases. Germline V gene lookup returns CDR1 MDHEN and CDR2 SYDVKM. The CDR3 consists of 12 residues. The CDR3 nucleotides read TGTGCCAGCAGTACAGGGGGCAATGGCTACACCTTC. It translates to CASSTGGNGYTF.

V and J are TRBV24-1 and TRBJ1-1, with a weak D call TRBD1 (5 bases). Germline V lookup: CDR1 KGHDR, CDR2 SFDVKD. The V end lost 7 bases, the J end lost 6 bases, and 14 bases lay between the germline ends. CDR3 length: 13 residues. The CDR3 DNA sequence: TGTGCCACCAGAGCTTACCAGGGCCCTGAAGCTTTCTTT. Its translation is CATRAYQGPEAFF.

This clone was counted once. The J gene is TRBJ1-5, the V gene TRBV6-5; D not certain. Trimming took 0 bases from V and 6 from J, leaving 15 bases between them. The CDR3 totals 16 residues. The germline CDR1 and CDR2 sequences are MNHEY and SVGAGI. The CDR3, as DNA: TGTGCCAGCAGTTACTCGAGAGGGTTTACGGGTCAGCCCCAGCATTTT. Amino acid sequence: CASSYSRGFTGQPQHF.

The chain employs TRBV4-3 and TRBJ1-4, with D possibly being TRBD1 (5 bases). This CDR3 is 19 amino acids long. V was trimmed by 1 base and J by 3 bases, leaving 21 bases between them. Germline CDR1 and CDR2: LGHNA and YSLEER. This chain's CDR3 is CASSQGLSAHKGPNEKLFF. The CDR3 DNA sequence: TGCGCCAGCAGCCAAGGTCTCTCCGCTCATAAGGGGCCTAATGAAAAACTGTTTTTT.

This CDR3 is CASRNLGTDHYNEQFF. The CDR3 DNA sequence: TGTGCCAGTAGGAATTTAGGAACAGATCACTACAATGAGCAGTTCTTC. The chain combines TRBV19 with TRBJ2-1, with D unclear. The V gene's germline CDR1 is LNHDA and CDR2 SQIVND (reference sequence). V was trimmed by 6 bases and J by 3 bases, leaving 18 bases between them. The CDR3 has 16 amino acids.

This clone has just one count. The chain employs TRBV28 and TRBJ1-2, with D maybe TRBD1 (5 bases). Trimming cost V 4 bases and J 4 bases, with 10 bases left between them. The CDR3 runs to 13 residues. Germline V gene data show CDR1 as MDHEN and CDR2 as SYDVKM. The CDR3 nucleotides are TGTGCCAGCAGTTGGGGGGGAGCCTATGGCTACACCTTC. Protein sequence: CASSWGGAYGYTF.

The V gene is TRBV5-6, the J gene TRBJ2-7; 7 bases fit TRBD2. V lost 4 bases to trimming and J lost 2 bases; unmatched junction nucleotides: 6. There are 14 residues in the CDR3. Germline-derived CDR1 and CDR2 are SGHDT and YYEEEE. DNA for the CDR3: TGTGCCAGCAGCCGAATCGGGAGGACCTACGAGCAGTACTTC. Its protein is CASSRIGRTYEQYF.

The J gene is TRBJ1-1, the V gene TRBV19, with D perhaps matching TRBD1 (6 bases). The V and J ends lost 3 bases and 10 bases respectively, with 15 bases between them. CDR3 length: 13 residues. Germline V gene sequence: CDR1 LNHDA, CDR2 SQIVND (reference sequence). Here the CDR3 reads CASSIGLGTRAFF. CDR3 in DNA: TGTGCCAGTAGTATTGGCCTGGGGACACGAGCTTTCTTT.

The chain has TRBV9 and TRBJ2-2; D ambiguous. The CDR3 totals 12 residues. Trimming took 1 base from V and 7 from J, leaving 5 bases between them. The germline CDR1 and CDR2 sequences are SGDLS and YYNGEE. DNA for the CDR3: TGTGCCAGCAGCGTATTTTACGGGGAGCTGTTTTTT. Translation: CASSVFYGELFF.

This rearrangement joins TRBV2 to TRBJ2-2, with D possibly matching TRBD1 (5 bases). The CDR3 runs 14 residues. From germline, CDR1 is SNHLY and CDR2 FYNNEI. The germline V and J ends were trimmed by 5 bases and 8 bases, with 15 bases remaining between them. The CDR3 region has the DNA TGTGCCAGCAGTCGACAGAACCCCACGGGGGAGCTGTTTTTT. Translating gives CASSRQNPTGELFF.

This clone was counted only a few times. The chain has TRBV6-2 or TRBV6-3 and TRBJ2-2, with D possibly TRBD1 on 6 matching bases. Germline loops: CDR1 MNHEY, CDR2 SVGEGT. The CDR3 is 14 amino acids. Trimming pared 4 bases from V and 4 bases from J, leaving 10 bases between. The DNA for the CDR3 is TGTGCCAGCAGTTCGGGACAACCCACCGGGGAGCTGTTTTTT. Its translation: CASSSGQPTGELFF.

The V gene is TRBV5-1, the J gene TRBJ2-3, with TRBD1 identical over 7 bases. CDR3 length: 16 amino acids. V lost 4 bases, J lost 0 bases, and 8 bases stayed unmatched. From germline, CDR1 is SGHRS and CDR2 YFSETQ. This CDR3 reads CASSPGQALSTDTQYF. CDR3 nucleotide sequence: TGCGCCAGCAGCCCCGGACAGGCTCTTAGCACAGATACGCAGTATTTT.

The chain recombines TRBV6-2 or TRBV6-3 with TRBJ1-1; D remains ambiguous. Looked up from germline, CDR1 is MNHEY and CDR2 is SVGEGT. V was clipped by 2 bases and J by 1 base, with 11 bases between them. The CDR3 contains 15 residues. The CDR3 loop is CASSYLAGRNTEAFF. Here the CDR3 DNA reads TGTGCCAGCAGTTACCTGGCAGGAAGGAACACTGAAGCTTTCTTT.

This rearrangement joins TRBV7-2 to TRBJ1-2; possible D gene TRBD1, 6 bases. CDR3 length: 14 amino acids. The V end lost 5 bases, the J end lost 3 bases, and 13 bases lay between the germline ends. Germline assignment: CDR1 SGHTA and CDR2 FQGNSA. The CDR3 coding sequence is TGTGCCAGCAGCCCCCGGACAGAAGACTATGGCTACACCTTC. Protein: CASSPRTEDYGYTF.

This clone was counted between two and nine times. This chain connects TRBV29-1 to TRBJ2-7; 7 bases are a match to TRBD1. The CDR3 totals 13 residues. Trimming removed 4 bases from V and 3 bases from J; junction bases left unmatched: 6. Per the germline V gene, CDR1 is SQVTM and CDR2 is ANQGSEA. The CDR3 region is CSVAPGQLYEQYF. As DNA, the CDR3 is TGCAGCGTTGCCCCGGGACAGCTCTACGAGCAGTACTTC.

Note on this clone: Other DNA sequences in the sample encode the same CDR3. This rearrangement joins TRBV10-2 to TRBJ2-7, with 9 bases fitting TRBD1. Germline V gene data show CDR1 as WSHSY and CDR2 as SAAADI. Unmatched junction bases numbered 0, after V lost 6 bases and J lost 3 bases. The CDR3 totals 12 residues. The DNA of the CDR3 is TGCGCCAGCAGGGACAGGGGCTACGAGCAGTACTTC. Translating it yields CASRDRGYEQYF.

The chain recombines TRBV6-5 with TRBJ2-7, with a possible D match to TRBD2 (7 bases). Trimming removed 10 bases from V and 0 bases from J, with 19 bases in between. The germline V gene has CDR1 MNHEY and CDR2 SVGAGI. The CDR3 has 15 residues. The CDR3 spells CATVNRGGPSYEQYF. CDR3 sequence (DNA): TGTGCCACTGTGAATAGGGGGGGGCCCTCCTACGAGCAGTACTTC.

V gene TRBV7-9 combines with J gene TRBJ1-2; D is perhaps TRBD1 (5 bases). The V and J ends lost 6 bases and 2 bases respectively, with 7 bases between them. The CDR3 covers 12 residues. From germline, CDR1 is SEHNR and CDR2 FQNEAQ (reference sequence). The CDR3 DNA follows: TGTGCCAGCAGAGACAGAAACTATGGCTACACCTTC. It is translated as CASRDRNYGYTF.

The chain combines TRBV2 with TRBJ2-2, with 8 bases matching TRBD2. The V and J ends lost 7 bases and 1 base, in that order; junction bases with no gene match: 2. Germline V gene data show CDR1 as SNHLY and CDR2 as FYNNEI. This CDR3 has 14 amino acids. The chain's CDR3 is CASKTSENTGELFF. The CDR3, as DNA: TGTGCCAGCAAGACTAGCGAGAACACCGGGGAGCTGTTTTTT.

The chain is built from TRBV4-3 and TRBJ1-2; possibly TRBD1 for D (5 bases). V shed 4 bases and J shed 5 bases, with 23 bases lying between them. Per germline, CDR1 LGHNA and CDR2 YSLEER. The CDR3 has 17 amino acids. The CDR3 DNA sequence: TGCGCCAGCAGCCGCGGGAAACGGACAAATATCGGGTATGGCTACACCTTC. Translation: CASSRGKRTNIGYGYTF.

The V call is TRBV19, the J call TRBJ1-1, with 9 bases identical to TRBD1. V gave up 5 bases and J gave up 7 bases; unmatched junction bases: 17. The germline gives CDR1 LNHDA, CDR2 SQIVND (reference sequence). The CDR3 covers 17 residues. CDR3 sequence: CASSSPYVGDRVNEAFF. CDR3 sequence (DNA): TGTGCCAGTAGTTCCCCCTATGTGGGGGACAGGGTGAATGAAGCTTTCTTT.

Regarding this clone: At one of its ends the junction is not consistent with the germline gene, which may arise from a read error. V is TRBV18 and J is TRBJ2-7, with D maybe TRBD1 (5 bases). The length of the CDR3 is 13 residues. CDR1 and CDR2 (germline): KGHSH, LQKENI. DNA for the CDR3: TGTGCCAGCTCACCACCTAGTCAAGGGGTGGTCTTCTTC. It specifies CASSPPSQGVVFF.

The V gene is TRBV7-8, the J gene TRBJ1-3; 7 bases fit TRBD1. CDR1 is SGHVS, CDR2 FQNEAQ, per germline. The CDR3 is 15 amino acids. V was pared by 5 bases and J by 0 bases, with 4 bases of the junction left unmatched. CDR3 in amino acids: CASSPDRVSGNTIYF. The CDR3 nucleotides are TGTGCCAGCAGCCCAGACAGGGTCTCTGGAAACACCATATATTTT. The full variable domain, with the rest looked up from reference TRBV7-8 and TRBJ1-3, is GAGVSQSPRYKVAKRGQDVALRCDPISGHVSLFWYQQALGQGPEFLTYFQNEAQLDKSGLPSDRFFAERPEGSVSTLKIQRTQQEDSAVYLCASSPDRVSGNTIYFGEGSWLTVV.

The V gene is TRBV19, the J gene TRBJ1-2, with 9 positions matching TRBD1. Germline trimming cut 5 bases from V and 2 bases from J; bases unmatched to any gene: 9. Germline CDR1 LNHDA, CDR2 SQIVND (reference sequence). This CDR3 is 16 amino acids long. DNA for the CDR3: TGTGCCAGTAGTTCCCCTCGGACAGGGGAAAACTATGGCTACACCTTC. As protein: CASSSPRTGENYGYTF.

The chain recombines TRBV19 with TRBJ1-5; TRBD1 matches 8 bases. Germline V gives CDR1 LNHDA, CDR2 SQIVND (reference sequence). There are 18 residues in the CDR3. V was clipped by 1 base and J by 0 bases; unmatched bases: 8. This chain's CDR3 is CASSIVRDRTRSNQPQHF. The CDR3 region has the DNA TGTGCCAGTAGTATAGTGCGGGACAGGACACGTAGCAATCAGCCCCAGCATTTT.

The chain is built from TRBV24-1 and TRBJ2-1; 14 positions match TRBD2. CDR1 is KGHDR and CDR2 is SFDVKD in the germline V gene. The V and J ends lost 3 bases and 7 bases, in that order; junction bases with no gene match: 7. The CDR3 has 17 residues. CDR3 sequence reads: CATSDGTSGGFRNEQFF. As DNA, the CDR3 is TGTGCCACCAGTGATGGGACTAGCGGGGGATTCAGGAATGAGCAGTTCTTC.

The rearrangement joins TRBV3-1 (or the pseudogene TRBV3-2) to TRBJ2-3, with a possible D match to TRBD1 (6 bases). The CDR3 contains 16 residues. V shed 4 bases and J shed 0 bases, with 14 bases lying between them. Germline lookup yields CDR1 LGHDT and CDR2 YNNKEL (reference sequence). CDR3 coding DNA: TGTGCCAGCAGCCCGTTCTACAGGGCTAGCACAGATACGCAGTATTTT. This sequence encodes CASSPFYRASTDTQYF.